This TCR beta chain comes out of a study of shared clonotypes between healthy human individuals. The ends were cut back, 4 bases at V and 9 bases at J, with 15 bases in the middle. The CDR3 contains 14 residues. The V gene's germline CDR1 is MDHEN and CDR2 SYDVKM. This clone was counted once. Assay used: immunoSEQ multiplex PCR; TCRdb lists only in-frame clones, some missing. This sample yields 2 million to 2.5 million clones, of which over 90% are seen a single time; about 0.37% belongs to the top ten. This sequence joins TRBV28 and TRBJ2-2; TRBD2 is a possible D gene (6 bases). Sample: naive CD4+ T cells from PBMCs. Sample subset: CD45RA+ positively selected. The sequence was obtained from a young man in good health. Some clones in this sample may be carry-over from other donors' samples. Here the CDR3 reads CASSYGLPTRELFF. CDR3 coding DNA: TGTGCCAGCAGTTATGGACTACCGACGAGGGAGCTGTTTTTT.